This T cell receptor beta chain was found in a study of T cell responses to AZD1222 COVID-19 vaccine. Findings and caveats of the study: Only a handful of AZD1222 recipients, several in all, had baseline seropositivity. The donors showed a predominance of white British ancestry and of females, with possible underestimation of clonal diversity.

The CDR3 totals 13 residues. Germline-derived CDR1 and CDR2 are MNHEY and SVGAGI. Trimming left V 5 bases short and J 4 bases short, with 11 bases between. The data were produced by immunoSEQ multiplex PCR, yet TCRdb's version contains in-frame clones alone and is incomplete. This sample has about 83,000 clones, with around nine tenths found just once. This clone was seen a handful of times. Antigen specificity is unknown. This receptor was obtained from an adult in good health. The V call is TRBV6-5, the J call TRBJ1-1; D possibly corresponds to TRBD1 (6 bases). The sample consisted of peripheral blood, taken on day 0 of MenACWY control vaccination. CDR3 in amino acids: CASSRVGATEAFF. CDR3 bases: TGTGCCAGCAGTCGGGTGGGGGCCACTGAAGCTTTCTTT.